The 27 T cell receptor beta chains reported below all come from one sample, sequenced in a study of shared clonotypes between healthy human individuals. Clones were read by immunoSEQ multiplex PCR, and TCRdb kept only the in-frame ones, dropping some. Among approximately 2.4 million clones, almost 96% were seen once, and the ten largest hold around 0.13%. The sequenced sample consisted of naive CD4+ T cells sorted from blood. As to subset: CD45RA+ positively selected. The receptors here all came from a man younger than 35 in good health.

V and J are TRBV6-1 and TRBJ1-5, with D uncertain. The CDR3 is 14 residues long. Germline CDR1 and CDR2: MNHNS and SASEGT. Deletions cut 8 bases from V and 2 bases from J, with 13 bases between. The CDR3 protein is CASSRINGNQPQHF. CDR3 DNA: TGTGCCAGCTCTAGAATTAATGGCAATCAGCCCCAGCATTTT.

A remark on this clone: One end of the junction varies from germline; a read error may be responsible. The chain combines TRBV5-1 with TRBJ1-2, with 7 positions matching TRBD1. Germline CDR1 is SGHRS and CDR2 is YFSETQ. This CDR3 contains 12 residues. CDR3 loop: CASSSGQAPFAF. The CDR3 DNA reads TGCGCCAGCAGCTCCGGACAGGCGCCCTTTGCCTTC.

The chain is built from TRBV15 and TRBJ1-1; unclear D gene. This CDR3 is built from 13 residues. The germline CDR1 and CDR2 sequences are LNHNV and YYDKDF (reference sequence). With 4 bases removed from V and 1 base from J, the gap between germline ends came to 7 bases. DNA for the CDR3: TGTGCCACCAGCAAAGCCCGGAACACTGAAGCTTTCTTT. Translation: CATSKARNTEAFF.

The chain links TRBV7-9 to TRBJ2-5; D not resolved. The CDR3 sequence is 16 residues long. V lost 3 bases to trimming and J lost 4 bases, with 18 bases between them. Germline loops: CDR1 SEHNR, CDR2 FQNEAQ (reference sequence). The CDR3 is CASSLIPQLVRETQYF. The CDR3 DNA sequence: TGTGCCAGCAGCTTGATTCCGCAATTGGTACGAGAGACCCAGTACTTC. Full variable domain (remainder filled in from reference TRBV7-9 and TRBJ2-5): DTGVSQNPRHKITKRGQNVTFRCDPISEHNRLYWYRQTLGQGPEFLTYFQNEAQLEKSRLLSDRFSAERPKGSFSTLEIQRTEQGDSAMYLCASSLIPQLVRETQYFGPGTRLLVL.

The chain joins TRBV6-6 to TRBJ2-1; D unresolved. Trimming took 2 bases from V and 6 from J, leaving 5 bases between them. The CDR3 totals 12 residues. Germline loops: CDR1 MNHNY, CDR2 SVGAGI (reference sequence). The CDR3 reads CASSYLANEQFF. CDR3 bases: TGTGCCAGCAGTTACCTCGCCAATGAGCAGTTCTTC.

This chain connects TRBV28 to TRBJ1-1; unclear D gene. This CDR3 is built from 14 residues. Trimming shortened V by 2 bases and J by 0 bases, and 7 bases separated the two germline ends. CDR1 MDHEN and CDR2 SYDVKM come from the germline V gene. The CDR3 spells CASSLRQLNTEAFF. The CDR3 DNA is TGTGCCAGCAGTTTACGGCAGTTGAACACTGAAGCTTTCTTT.

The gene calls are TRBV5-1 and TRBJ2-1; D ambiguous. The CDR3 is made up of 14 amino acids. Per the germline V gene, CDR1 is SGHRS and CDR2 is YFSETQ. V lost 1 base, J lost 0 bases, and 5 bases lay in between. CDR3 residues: CASSLRYSYNEQFF. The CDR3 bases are TGCGCCAGCAGCTTGAGATACTCCTACAATGAGCAGTTCTTC. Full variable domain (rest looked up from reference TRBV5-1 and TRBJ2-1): KAGVTQTPRYLIKTRGQQVTLSCSPISGHRSVSWYQQTPGQGLQFLFEYFSETQRNKGNFPGRFSGRQFSNSRSEMNVSTLELGDSALYLCASSLRYSYNEQFFGPGTRLTVL.

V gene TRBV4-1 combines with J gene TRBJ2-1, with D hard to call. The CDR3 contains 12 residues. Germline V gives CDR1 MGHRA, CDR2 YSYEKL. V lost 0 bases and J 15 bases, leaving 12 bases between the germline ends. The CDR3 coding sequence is TGCGCCAGCAGCCAAGAAGCAGGACCCCGGTTCTTC. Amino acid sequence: CASSQEAGPRFF.

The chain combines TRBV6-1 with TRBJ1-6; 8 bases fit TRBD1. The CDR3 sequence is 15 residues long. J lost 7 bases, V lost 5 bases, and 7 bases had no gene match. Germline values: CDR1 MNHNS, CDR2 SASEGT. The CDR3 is CASSPGQAGNSPLHF. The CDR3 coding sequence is TGTGCCAGCAGTCCGGGACAGGCGGGGAATTCACCCCTCCACTTT.

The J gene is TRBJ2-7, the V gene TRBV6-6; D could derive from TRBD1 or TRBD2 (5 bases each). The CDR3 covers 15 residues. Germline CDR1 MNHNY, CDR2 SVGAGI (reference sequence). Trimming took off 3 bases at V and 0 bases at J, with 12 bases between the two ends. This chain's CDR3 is CASSYRDPFSYEQYF. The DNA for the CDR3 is TGTGCCAGCAGTTATCGGGACCCGTTCTCCTACGAGCAGTACTTC.

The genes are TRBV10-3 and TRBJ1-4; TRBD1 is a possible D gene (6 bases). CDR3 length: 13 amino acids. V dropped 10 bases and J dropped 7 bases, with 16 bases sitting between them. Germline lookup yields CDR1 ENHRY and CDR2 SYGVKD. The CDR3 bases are TGTGCCACCCGAGGGGGAGAGGCTGAAAAACTGTTTTTT. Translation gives CATRGGEAEKLFF.

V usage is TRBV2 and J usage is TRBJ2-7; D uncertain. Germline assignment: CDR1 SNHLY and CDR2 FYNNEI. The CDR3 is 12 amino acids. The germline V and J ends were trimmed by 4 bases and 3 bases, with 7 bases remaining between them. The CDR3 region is CASSGHDYEQYF. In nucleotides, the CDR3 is TGTGCCAGCAGTGGACACGACTACGAGCAGTACTTC.

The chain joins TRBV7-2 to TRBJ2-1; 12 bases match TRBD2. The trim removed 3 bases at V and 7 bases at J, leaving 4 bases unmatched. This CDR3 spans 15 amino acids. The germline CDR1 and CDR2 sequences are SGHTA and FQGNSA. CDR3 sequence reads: CASSLTSGSQNEQFF. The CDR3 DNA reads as TGTGCCAGCAGCTTGACTAGCGGGAGTCAAAATGAGCAGTTCTTC.

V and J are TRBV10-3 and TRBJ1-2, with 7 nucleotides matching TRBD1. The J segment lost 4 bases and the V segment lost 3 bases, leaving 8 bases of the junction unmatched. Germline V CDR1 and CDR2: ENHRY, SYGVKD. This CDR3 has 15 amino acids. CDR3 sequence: CAISEGPTGSYGYTF. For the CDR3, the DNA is TGTGCCATCAGTGAAGGCCCGACAGGGTCCTATGGCTACACCTTC.

CDR3 nucleotide sequence: TGTGCCAGCAGCGGAACGACAGGTCCGCGGTCACCCCTCCACTTT. This encodes CASSGTTGPRSPLHF. V is TRBV5-5 and J is TRBJ1-6, with a possible D match to TRBD1 (6 bases). V shed 4 bases and J shed 10 bases, with 18 bases lying between them. Germline V CDR1 and CDR2: SGHKS, YYEKEE (reference sequence). The CDR3 is 15 amino acids.

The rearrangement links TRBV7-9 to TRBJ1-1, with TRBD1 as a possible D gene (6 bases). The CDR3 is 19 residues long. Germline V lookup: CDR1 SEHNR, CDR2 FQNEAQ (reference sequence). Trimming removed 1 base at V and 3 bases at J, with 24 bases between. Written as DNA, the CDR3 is TGTGCCAGCAGCTTAGGTCGCCACCCCGCTTCAGGGGTCGACACTGAAGCTTTCTTT. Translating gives CASSLGRHPASGVDTEAFF.

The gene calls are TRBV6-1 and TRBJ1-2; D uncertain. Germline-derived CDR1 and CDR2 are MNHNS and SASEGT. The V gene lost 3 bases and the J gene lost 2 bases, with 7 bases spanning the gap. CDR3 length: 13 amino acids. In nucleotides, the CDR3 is TGTGCCAGCAGTGAGGGGTGGAACTATGGCTACACCTTC. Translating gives CASSEGWNYGYTF.

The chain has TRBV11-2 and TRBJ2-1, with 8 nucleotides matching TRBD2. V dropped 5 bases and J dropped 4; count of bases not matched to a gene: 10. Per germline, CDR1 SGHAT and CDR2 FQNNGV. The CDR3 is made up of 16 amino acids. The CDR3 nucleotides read TGTGCCAGCAGCGTAGTTAGCGGGAAGGATTACAATGAGCAGTTCTTC. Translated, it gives CASSVVSGKDYNEQFF.

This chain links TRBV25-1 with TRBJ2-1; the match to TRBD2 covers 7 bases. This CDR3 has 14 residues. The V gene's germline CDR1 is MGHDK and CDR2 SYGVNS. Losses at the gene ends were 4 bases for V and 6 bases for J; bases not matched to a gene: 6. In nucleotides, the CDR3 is TGTGCCAGCAGTGTGGGGGGAGGGTTCAATGAGCAGTTCTTC. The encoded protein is CASSVGGGFNEQFF.

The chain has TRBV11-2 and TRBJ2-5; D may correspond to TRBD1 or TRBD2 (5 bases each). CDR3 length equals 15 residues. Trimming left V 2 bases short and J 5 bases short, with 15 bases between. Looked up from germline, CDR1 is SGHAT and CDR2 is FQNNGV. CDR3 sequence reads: CASSLTGRDLETQYF. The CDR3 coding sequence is TGTGCCAGCAGCTTAACGGGACGGGACCTGGAGACCCAGTACTTC.

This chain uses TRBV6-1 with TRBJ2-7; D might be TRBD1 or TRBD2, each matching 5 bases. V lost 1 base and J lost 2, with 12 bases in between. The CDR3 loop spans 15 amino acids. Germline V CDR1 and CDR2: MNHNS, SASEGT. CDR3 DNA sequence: TGTGCCAGCAGTGAAGGGACGTTGGGGGCCTACGAGCAGTACTTC. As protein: CASSEGTLGAYEQYF.

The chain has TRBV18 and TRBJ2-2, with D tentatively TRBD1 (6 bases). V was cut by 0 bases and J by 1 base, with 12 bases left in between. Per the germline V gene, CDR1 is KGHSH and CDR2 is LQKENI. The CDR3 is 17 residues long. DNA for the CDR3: TGTGCCAGCTCACCACCCCAGGGCAGGGGGAACACCGGGGAGCTGTTTTTT. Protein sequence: CASSPPQGRGNTGELFF.

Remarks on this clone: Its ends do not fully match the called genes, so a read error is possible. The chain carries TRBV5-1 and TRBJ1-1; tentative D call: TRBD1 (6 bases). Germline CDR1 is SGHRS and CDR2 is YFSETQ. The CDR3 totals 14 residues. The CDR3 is CASSLDSGGTEAFF. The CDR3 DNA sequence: TGCGCCAGCAGTTTGGACAGTGGCGGCACTGAAGCTTTCTTT.

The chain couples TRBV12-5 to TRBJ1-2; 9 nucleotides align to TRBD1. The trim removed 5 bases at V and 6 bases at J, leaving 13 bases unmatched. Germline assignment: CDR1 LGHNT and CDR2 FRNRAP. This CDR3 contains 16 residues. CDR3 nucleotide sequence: TGTGCTAGTGGTCCAAATCGGACAGGGGCTGGGCATGGCTACACCTTC. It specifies CASGPNRTGAGHGYTF. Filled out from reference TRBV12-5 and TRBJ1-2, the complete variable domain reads DARVTQTPRHKVTEMGQEVTMRCQPILGHNTVFWYRQTMMQGLELLAYFRNRAPLDDSGMPKDRFSAEMPDATLATLKIQPSEPRDSAVYFCASGPNRTGAGHGYTFGSGTRLTVV.

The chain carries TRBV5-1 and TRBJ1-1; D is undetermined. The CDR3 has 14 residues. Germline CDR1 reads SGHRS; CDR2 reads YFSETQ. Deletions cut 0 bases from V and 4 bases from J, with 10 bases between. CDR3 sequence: CASSLGISGTEAFF. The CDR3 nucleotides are TGCGCCAGCAGCTTGGGAATAAGTGGCACTGAAGCTTTCTTT.

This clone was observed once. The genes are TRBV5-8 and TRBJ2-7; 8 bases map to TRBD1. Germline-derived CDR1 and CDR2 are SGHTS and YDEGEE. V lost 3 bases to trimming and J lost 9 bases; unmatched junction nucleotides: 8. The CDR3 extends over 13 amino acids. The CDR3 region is CASSSSGGLGQYF. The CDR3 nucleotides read TGTGCCAGCAGCTCCTCAGGGGGCTTGGGGCAGTACTTC.

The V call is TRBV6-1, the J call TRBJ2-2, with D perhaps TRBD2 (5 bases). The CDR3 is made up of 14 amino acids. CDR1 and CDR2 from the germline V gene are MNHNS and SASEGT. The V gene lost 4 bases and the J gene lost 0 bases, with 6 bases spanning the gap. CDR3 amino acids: CASSAGANTGELFF. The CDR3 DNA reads TGTGCCAGCAGTGCCGGGGCGAACACCGGGGAGCTGTTTTTT.